This entry lists 16 T cell receptor beta chains sequenced from one sample in a study of regulatory T cells in long-lasting Graves disease. Time point indicated: persistent/refractory GD, antithyroid drugs over 5 years with positive TRAb. The authors made the TCR library using RNA they extracted from PBMCs. With iRepertoire HTBI primers and Arm-PCR of CDR3 regions, TCR beta libraries were built. TCRdb reanalysed the multiplex PCR reads using MiXCR and keeps one entry per CDR3 protein. This table has roughly 300,000 distinct CDR3 sequences, about 20% appearing once. Source: peripheral blood mononuclear cells (PBMCs), taken when the disease was refractory, from a patient treated with antithyroid drugs. Source of these receptors: a female donor with Graves disease.

This clonotype has more than one count but fewer than ten. Being one base from a much bigger clone, this may be a read error. The CDR3 protein is CAISENRGAERSTEAFF. As DNA, the CDR3 is TGTGCCATCAGTGAGAACAGGGGCGCGGAAAGAAGCACTGAAGCTTTCTTT. The chain links TRBV10-3 to TRBJ1-1; 7 nucleotides align to TRBD1. The germline V gene has CDR1 ENHRY and CDR2 SYGVKD. This CDR3 is built from 17 residues. V was clipped by 2 bases and J by 4 bases; unmatched bases: 13.

The chain is built from TRBV29-1 and TRBJ2-5; 8 bases align to TRBD2. In germline, CDR1 is SQVTM, CDR2 ANQGSEA. This CDR3 comprises 12 residues. After removal of 4 bases from V and 5 bases from J, the junction contained 3 bases not matched to a gene. The CDR3: CSVGVAGETQYF. In nucleotides, the CDR3 is TGCAGCGTTGGGGTAGCGGGGGAGACCCAGTACTTC.

This clonotype was found many times. This chain joins TRBV2 and TRBJ1-3; D is possibly TRBD1 (5 bases). This CDR3 has 16 amino acids. The V end lost 7 bases, the J end lost 0 bases, and 16 bases lay between the germline ends. Germline CDR1 SNHLY, CDR2 FYNNEI. CDR3 protein: CASMHFDRYSGNTIYF. The CDR3 coding sequence is TGTGCCAGCATGCACTTTGACAGATACTCTGGAAACACCATATATTTT.

In its sample, this clonotype was seen many times. The rearrangement links TRBV12-5 to TRBJ1-2; D is perhaps TRBD1 (5 bases). Trimming shortened V by 5 bases and J by 7 bases, and 14 bases separated the two germline ends. The germline V gene has CDR1 LGHNT and CDR2 FRNRAP. The CDR3 is 13 amino acids. The CDR3 region is CASGGQSGSGYTF. The CDR3 nucleotides are TGTGCTAGTGGTGGACAATCCGGGAGTGGCTACACCTTC. Filled out from reference TRBV12-5 and TRBJ1-2, the complete variable domain reads DARVTQTPRHKVTEMGQEVTMRCQPILGHNTVFWYRQTMMQGLELLAYFRNRAPLDDSGMPKDRFSAEMPDATLATLKIQPSEPRDSAVYFCASGGQSGSGYTFGSGTRLTVV.

The table lists this clonotype with a few counts. This sequence joins TRBV6-1 and TRBJ1-2, with TRBD1 identical over 9 bases. This CDR3 has 14 residues. With V trimmed by 6 bases and J by 4 bases, 6 bases remained unmatched. Germline CDR1 reads MNHNS; CDR2 reads SASEGT. The CDR3 DNA reads TGTGCCAGCAGACCCGGACAGGGGACCTATGGCTACACCTTC. It yields the protein CASRPGQGTYGYTF.

The chain joins TRBV7-9 to TRBJ1-3; 8 bases are a match to TRBD1. Germline CDR1 and CDR2: SEHNR and FQNEAQ (reference sequence). V was clipped by 3 bases and J by 8 bases; unmatched bases: 9. This CDR3 has 15 amino acids. The CDR3: CASSFHGQGGDTIYF. In DNA, the CDR3 is TGTGCCAGCAGCTTCCACGGACAGGGCGGGGACACCATATATTTT. Complete variable domain (other parts from reference TRBV7-9 and TRBJ1-3): DTGVSQNPRHKITKRGQNVTFRCDPISEHNRLYWYRQTLGQGPEFLTYFQNEAQLEKSRLLSDRFSAERPKGSFSTLEIQRTEQGDSAMYLCASSFHGQGGDTIYFGEGSWLTVV.

About this clonotype itself: Given a much more abundant clone one base away, this may be a read error. The J gene is TRBJ2-7, the V gene TRBV10-3, with D possibly TRBD1 on 6 matching bases. The CDR3 extends over 15 amino acids. Germline lookup yields CDR1 ENHRY and CDR2 SYGVKD. DNA of the CDR3: TGTGCCTTCAGCGAAAGACAGGACGGGACCTACGAGCAGTACTTC. This gives the protein CAFSERQDGTYEQYF.

This clonotype was detected many times. This chain uses TRBV11-3 with TRBJ2-2; D not resolved. Germline V gene data show CDR1 as SGHNT and CDR2 as YENEEA. The length of the CDR3 is 16 residues. The germline V and J ends were trimmed by 0 bases and 5 bases, with 13 bases remaining between them. The DNA of the CDR3 is TGTGCCAGCAGCTTAGACGGTGGATTGGATACCGGGGAGCTGTTTTTT. Translated: CASSLDGGLDTGELFF.

This clonotype was counted ten times or more. The chain carries TRBV6-2 or TRBV6-3 and TRBJ1-5; D unresolved. Germline V CDR1 and CDR2: MNHEY, SVGEGT. V was shortened by 0 bases and J by 4 bases, with 10 bases between the two germline ends. This CDR3 comprises 15 residues. CDR3 nucleotide sequence: TGTGCCAGCAGTTACTCGAATCTGGGAAATCAGCCCCAGCATTTT. As protein: CASSYSNLGNQPQHF.

The V call is TRBV18, the J call TRBJ2-5; TRBD1 matches 9 bases. Trimming at V came to 2 bases and at J to 5 bases, leaving 18 bases not matched to a gene. CDR3 size: 19 residues. From germline, CDR1 is KGHSH and CDR2 LQKENI. CDR3 DNA sequence: TGTGCCAGCTCACCAGGTTCAGTTGGCTTGGACAGGGGCCGGGAGACCCAGTACTTC. Its protein is CASSPGSVGLDRGRETQYF.

The J gene is TRBJ1-4, the V gene TRBV7-6; D uncertain. V was cut by 2 bases and J by 0 bases, with 10 bases left in between. Looked up from germline, CDR1 is SGHVS and CDR2 is FNYEAQ. The CDR3 consists of 16 residues. The CDR3 bases are TGTGCCAGCAGCTTACAAGGGATTCCAACTAATGAAAAACTGTTTTTT. Protein sequence: CASSLQGIPTNEKLFF.

Ten or more counts support this clonotype. The chain employs TRBV12-3 or TRBV12-4 and TRBJ1-1; weak D call: TRBD1 (5 bases). The CDR3 spans 16 residues. The V and J ends lost 9 bases and 3 bases respectively, with 23 bases between them. In DNA, the CDR3 is TGTGCCAGTTCCCTGAGGTTTGGGACGGAGGACACTGAAGCTTTCTTT. This translates into CASSLRFGTEDTEAFF.

This clonotype came up many times. The chain has TRBV27 and TRBJ1-1; possibly TRBD1 for D (6 bases). Trimming took off 6 bases at V and 5 bases at J, with 16 bases between the two ends. CDR3 length: 14 residues. Germline CDR1 reads MNHEY; CDR2 reads SMNVEV (reference sequence). CDR3 sequence (DNA): TGTGCCAGCAGCCTGGACAGTTATTCTACTGAAGCTTTCTTT. Translated, it gives CASSLDSYSTEAFF.

This clonotype was counted at least ten times. The CDR3 sequence: CSVGSGHRYEQYF. The DNA for the CDR3 is TGCAGCGTTGGAAGCGGACACCGATACGAGCAGTACTTC. This chain links TRBV29-1 with TRBJ2-7; D possibly uses TRBD1 or TRBD2 (5 bases each). The CDR3 runs to 13 residues. Trimming took off 4 bases at V and 4 bases at J, with 14 bases between the two ends. Germline CDR1 is SQVTM and CDR2 is ANQGSEA.

This clonotype was recorded at least ten times. This sequence joins TRBV28 and TRBJ1-6; D gene uncertain. V was cut by 2 bases and J by 0 bases, with 11 bases left in between. This CDR3 spans 17 amino acids. In germline, CDR1 is MDHEN, CDR2 SYDVKM. This CDR3 is CASSLLDVLSYNSPLHF. CDR3 coding DNA: TGTGCCAGCAGTTTACTCGACGTGCTCTCCTATAATTCACCCCTCCACTTT. Using reference TRBV28 and TRBJ1-6 for the parts outside the CDR3, the full variable domain is DVKVTQSSRYLVKRTGEKVFLECVQDMDHENMFWYRQDPGLGLRLIYFSYDVKMKEKGDIPEGYSVSREKKERFSLILESASTNQTSMYLCASSLLDVLSYNSPLHFGNGTRLTVT.

This clonotype showed up many times. CDR3 coding DNA: TGCGCCAGCAGGACAGGCCTGAACACTGAAGCTTTCTTT. Amino acid sequence: CASRTGLNTEAFF. The J gene is TRBJ1-1, the V gene TRBV5-1; tentative D call: TRBD1 (6 bases). CDR3 size: 13 residues. V was clipped by 5 bases and J by 0 bases, with 8 bases between them. Germline-derived CDR1 and CDR2 are SGHRS and YFSETQ.